This record concerns one T cell receptor (beta chain) sequence. The sample is drawn from a study of shared clonotypes between healthy human individuals. Among the unsorted PBMC samples, replicate PCRs used about 310 ng DNA, 25,000 to 35,000 T cell genomes. Assay: immunoSEQ multiplex PCR; the TCRdb copy retains only in-frame clones and omits some. The sample includes about half a million clones, over 60% of them seen just once. Germline values: CDR1 MNHEY, CDR2 SMNVEV (reference sequence). Trimming shortened V by 0 bases and J by 2 bases, and 11 bases separated the two germline ends. The CDR3 covers 16 residues.

The sequencing sample was made of PBMCs. The chain carries TRBV27 and TRBJ2-1; D is unresolved. The sequence derives from a woman in her thirties or forties in good health. Some clones in this sample may be carry-over from other donors' samples. CDR3 DNA sequence: TGTGCCAGCAGTTTATCGAATAATCCCGCCTACAATGAGCAGTTCTTC. This encodes CASSLSNNPAYNEQFF.